This T cell receptor beta chain was recovered during a study of control samples from healthy donors and cancer patients. This clone is a singleton in its sample. The CDR3 contains 17 residues. In germline, CDR1 is LGHDT, CDR2 YNNKEL (reference sequence). V was trimmed by 4 bases and J by 0 bases, leaving 16 bases between them. Using immunoSEQ multiplex PCR, the repertoire was profiled, and TCRdb retains in-frame clones only, with some absent. Of tens of thousands of clones listed, roughly 87% are singletons. This chain links TRBV3-1 (or the pseudogene TRBV3-2) with TRBJ2-1; no clear D gene. The sample was PBMCs. This receptor was identified in a man in his forties with colorectal cancer. CDR3 sequence (DNA): TGTGCCAGCAGCCCCCTCTCCGGGTCGAGCTCCTACAATGAGCAGTTCTTC. The encoded protein is CASSPLSGSSSYNEQFF.